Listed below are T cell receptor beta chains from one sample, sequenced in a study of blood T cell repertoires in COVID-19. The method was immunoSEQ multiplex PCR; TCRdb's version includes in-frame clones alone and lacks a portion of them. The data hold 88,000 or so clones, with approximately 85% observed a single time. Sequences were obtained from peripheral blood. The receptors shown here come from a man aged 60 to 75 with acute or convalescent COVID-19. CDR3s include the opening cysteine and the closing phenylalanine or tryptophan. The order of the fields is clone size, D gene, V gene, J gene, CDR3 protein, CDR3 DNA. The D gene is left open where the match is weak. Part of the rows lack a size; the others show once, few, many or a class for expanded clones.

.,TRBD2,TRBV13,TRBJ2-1,CASSPIVGGGTSGYNEQFF,TGTGCCAGCAGCCCAATAGTGGGGGGCGGGACTAGCGGTTACAATGAGCAGTTCTTC
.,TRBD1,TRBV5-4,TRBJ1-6,CASRVGQGNSPLHF,TGTGCCAGCAGGGTTGGACAGGGAAATTCACCCCTCCACTTT
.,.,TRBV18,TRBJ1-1,CASFSEGGVSMNTEAFF,TGTGCCAGCTTTTCTGAGGGGGGGGTTTCCATGAACACTGAAGCTTTCTTT
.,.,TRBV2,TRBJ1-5,CASSLFKGDQPQHF,TGTGCCAGCAGCCTCTTCAAGGGAGACCAGCCCCAGCATTTT
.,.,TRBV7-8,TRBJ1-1,CASSLGQSNTEAFF,TGTGCCAGCAGCTTAGGACAGTCGAACACTGAAGCTTTCTTT
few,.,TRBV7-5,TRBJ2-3,CGRGLSTDTQYF,TGTGGAAGGGGGCTCAGCACAGATACGCAGTATTTT
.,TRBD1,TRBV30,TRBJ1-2,CAWSLGQAWRGYTF,TGTGCCTGGAGTCTTGGACAGGCCTGGCGTGGCTACACCTTC
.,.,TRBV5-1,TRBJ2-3,CASSLDGVSTDTQYF,TGCGCCAGCAGCCTCGACGGGGTTAGCACAGATACGCAGTATTTT
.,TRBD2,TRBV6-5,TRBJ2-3,CASSRRGGQDTQYF,TGTGCCAGCAGTCGGCGGGGGGGCCAAGATACGCAGTATTTT
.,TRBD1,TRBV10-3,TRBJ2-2,CAISGTGDTGELFF,TGTGCCATCAGTGGGACAGGGGATACCGGGGAGCTGTTTTTT
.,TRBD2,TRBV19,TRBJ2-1,CASRKTSGGQSSYNEQFF,TGTGCCAGTAGAAAAACTAGCGGGGGGCAGAGCTCCTACAATGAGCAGTTCTTC
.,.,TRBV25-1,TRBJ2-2,CASSEYMGHGGELFF,TGTGCCAGCAGTGAATACATGGGACACGGCGGGGAGCTGTTTTTT
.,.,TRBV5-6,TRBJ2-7,CASTKGGVGEQYF,TGTGCCAGCACCAAAGGCGGGGTGGGGGAGCAGTACTTC
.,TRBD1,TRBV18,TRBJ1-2,CASSPRTGEGFGYTF,TGTGCCAGCTCACCCCGGACAGGGGAGGGTTTTGGCTACACCTTC
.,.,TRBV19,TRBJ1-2,CASSNPDTLYGYTF,TGTGCCAGTAGTAACCCGGACACCCTCTATGGCTACACCTTC
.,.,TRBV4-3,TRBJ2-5,CASSQEYKQETQYF,TGCGCCAGCAGCCAAGAGTACAAACAAGAGACCCAGTACTTC
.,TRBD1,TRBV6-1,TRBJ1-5,CASSELGQAAGEPQHF,TGTGCCAGCAGTGAATTAGGACAGGCAGCCGGGGAGCCCCAGCATTTT
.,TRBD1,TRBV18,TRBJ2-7,CASSPGTGGEMQYF,TGTGCCAGCTCACCGGGGACAGGGGGCGAGATGCAGTACTTC
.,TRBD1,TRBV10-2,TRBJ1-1,CASRRTGNTEAFF,TGCGCCAGCAGGAGGACAGGGAACACTGAAGCTTTCTTT
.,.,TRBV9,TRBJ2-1,CASSPRGAGRSYNEQFF,TGTGCCAGCAGCCCCCGTGGGGCGGGGCGGTCCTACAATGAGCAGTTCTTC
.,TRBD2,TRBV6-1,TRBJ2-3,CASSAPTSGRASSTDTQYF,TGTGCCAGCAGTGCCCCGACTAGCGGGAGGGCCAGTAGCACAGATACGCAGTATTTT
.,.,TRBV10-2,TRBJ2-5,CASSDGGETQYF,TGCGCCAGCAGTGACGGGGGAGAGACCCAGTACTTC
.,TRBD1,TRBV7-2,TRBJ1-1,CASSMGQAGTEAFF,TGTGCCAGCAGCATGGGACAGGCAGGCACTGAAGCTTTCTTT
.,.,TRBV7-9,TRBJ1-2,CASSLLAFGYTF,TGTGCCAGCAGCTTATTGGCATTTGGCTACACCTTC
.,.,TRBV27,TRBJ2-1,CASSLAGARYNEQFF,TGTGCCAGCAGTTTAGCGGGGGCGAGGTACAATGAGCAGTTCTTC
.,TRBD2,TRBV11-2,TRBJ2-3,CASSRRSGGFTDTQYF,TGTGCCAGCAGCCGTCGTAGCGGGGGATTCACAGATACGCAGTATTTT
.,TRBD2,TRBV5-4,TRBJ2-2,CASSSGTSGRATGELFF,TGTGCCAGCAGCTCCGGGACTAGCGGGAGGGCCACCGGGGAGCTGTTTTTT
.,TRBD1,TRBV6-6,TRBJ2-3,CASSYSRQGTDTQYF,TGTGCCAGCAGTTACTCGAGACAGGGGACAGATACGCAGTATTTT
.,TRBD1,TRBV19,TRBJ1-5,CASSIGWSGGYQPQHF,TGTGCCAGTAGCATAGGGTGGTCAGGGGGTTATCAGCCCCAGCATTTT
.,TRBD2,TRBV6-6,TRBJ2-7,CASSSLAGGRYEQYF,TGTGCCAGCAGTTCCCTAGCGGGGGGGAGATACGAGCAGTACTTC
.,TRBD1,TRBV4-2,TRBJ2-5,CASSQVRVTGRQETQYF,TGTGCCAGCAGCCAAGTTAGGGTGACAGGGCGGCAAGAGACCCAGTACTTC
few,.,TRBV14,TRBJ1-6,CASSQEGGHSPLHF,TGTGCCAGCAGCCAAGAAGGGGGACATTCACCCCTCCACTTT
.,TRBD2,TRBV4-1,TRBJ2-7,CASSATGLAGYEQYF,TGCGCCAGCAGTGCCACGGGACTAGCGGGATACGAGCAGTACTTC
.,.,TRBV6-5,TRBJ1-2,CASSYLGGDYGYTF,TGTGCCAGCAGTTACCTAGGGGGGGACTATGGCTACACCTTC
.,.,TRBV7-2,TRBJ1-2,CASSLAQGHYGYTF,TGTGCCAGCAGCTTAGCTCAGGGTCACTATGGCTACACCTTC
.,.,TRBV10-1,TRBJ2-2,CASSDTAVNTGELFF,TGCGCCAGCAGTGACACAGCAGTGAACACCGGGGAGCTGTTTTTT
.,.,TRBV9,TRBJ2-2,CASSLTGNTGELFF,TGTGCCAGCAGTCTTACAGGGAACACCGGGGAGCTGTTTTTT
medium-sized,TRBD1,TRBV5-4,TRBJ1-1,CASSLDGGQTGRNTEAFF,TGTGCCAGCAGCCTCGACGGCGGACAGACAGGGAGGAACACTGAAGCTTTCTTT
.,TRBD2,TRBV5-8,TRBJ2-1,CASSLKREGRGEQFF,TGTGCCAGCAGCTTGAAGCGGGAGGGCCGAGGTGAGCAGTTCTTC
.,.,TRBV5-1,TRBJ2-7,CASSRIEDYEQYF,TGCGCCAGCAGCCGGATAGAGGACTACGAGCAGTACTTC
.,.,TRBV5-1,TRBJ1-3,CASSLVPGLTGNTIYF,TGCGCCAGCAGCTTGGTTCCAGGGTTGACAGGAAACACCATATATTTT
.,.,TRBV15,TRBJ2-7,CATSRDRQNSYEQYF,TGTGCCACCAGCAGAGACAGACAGAACTCCTACGAGCAGTACTTC
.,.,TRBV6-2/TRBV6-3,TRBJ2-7,CASSPTRLEYEQYF,TGTGCCAGCAGCCCGACTAGGCTGGAATATGAGCAGTACTTC
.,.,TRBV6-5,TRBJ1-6,CASSLESNSPLHF,TGTGCCAGCAGCCTTGAGAGTAATTCACCCCTCCACTTT
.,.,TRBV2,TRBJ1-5,CASSLRGFTGNQPQHF,TGTGCCAGCAGTCTTAGGGGTTTTACAGGGAATCAGCCCCAGCATTTT
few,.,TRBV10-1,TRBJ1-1,CASRLDRGTEAFF,TGCGCCAGCCGACTCGACCGGGGGACTGAAGCTTTCTTT
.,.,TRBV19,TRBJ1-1,CASTQATGDTEAFF,TGTGCCAGTACTCAGGCCACGGGGGACACTGAAGCTTTCTTT
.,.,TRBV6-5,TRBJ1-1,CASSYSAGVGTEAFF,TGTGCCAGCAGTTACTCCGCGGGGGTAGGGACTGAAGCTTTCTTT
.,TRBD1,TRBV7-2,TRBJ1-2,CASSLVRGQGAGGYTF,TGTGCCAGCAGCTTAGTCAGGGGACAGGGGGCAGGTGGCTACACCTTC
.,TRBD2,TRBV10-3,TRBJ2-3,CAISASGGGNTDTQYF,TGTGCCATCAGCGCGAGTGGCGGGGGTAACACAGATACGCAGTATTTT
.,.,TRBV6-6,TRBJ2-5,CASRGTYQETQYF,TGTGCCAGCCGGGGGACCTACCAAGAGACCCAGTACTTC
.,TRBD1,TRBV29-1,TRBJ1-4,CSVSQGAGEKLFF,TGCAGCGTTTCTCAGGGGGCGGGGGAAAAACTGTTTTTT
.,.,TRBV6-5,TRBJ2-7,CASRPGNPTGEQYF,TGTGCCAGTCGCCCAGGGAACCCTACGGGCGAGCAGTACTTC
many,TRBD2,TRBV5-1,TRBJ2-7,CASSLELAGGRLEQYF,TGCGCCAGCAGCTTGGAACTAGCGGGAGGGCGGTTGGAGCAGTACTTC
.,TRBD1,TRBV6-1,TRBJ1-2,CASSQGQLYGYTF,TGTGCCAGCAGTCAGGGACAGTTGTATGGCTACACCTTC